This T cell receptor (beta chain) was retrieved from a study of technical replicates of blood from a handful of donors. Method: immunoSEQ multiplex PCR; TCRdb's copy keeps in-frame clones and lacks some. Of 87,000 or so clones in the sample, approximately 90% were seen once. This CDR3 region has 13 residues. Trimming removed 4 bases from V and 5 bases from J, with 6 bases in between. Per the germline V gene, CDR1 is MGHDK and CDR2 is SYGVNS. The table lists this clone with a count of one. The clonotype originates from a human donor in good health. The chain is built from TRBV25-1 and TRBJ1-6; no firm D call. The sequencing sample was made of T cells isolated from PBMCs. In nucleotides, the CDR3 is TGTGCCAGCAGTGGGAGGAATAATTCACCCCTCCACTTT. Amino acids: CASSGRNNSPLHF.